The T cell receptor (beta chain) under discussion was sequenced for a study of cytomegalovirus exposure and HLA in healthy donors. Turning to the study itself: The same platform was used for the 110 or so validation repertoires as for the 666 first-cohort repertoires, as reported in a later analysis. The study, taken as a whole, reports: Within the 130 or so validation repertoires, first-cohort TCR clusters tended to co-occur, according to a later analysis. There were 150 to 200 TCR beta chains listed as cytomegalovirus-associated.

Using immunoSEQ multiplex PCR, the repertoire was profiled, and TCRdb retains in-frame clones only, with some absent. The table includes about 280,000 clones, 70% to 90% detected once. This clone has a handful of counts. Its antigen is still unknown. The CDR3 has 17 residues. The TCR comes from a woman aged 18-29 years in good health and CMV-seronegative. The rearrangement uses TRBV21-1 and TRBJ2-7; TRBD1, as called in the table, went unchecked against the DNA. TRBV21-1 is a documented pseudogene. Sequenced: PBMCs. For the CDR3, the DNA is TGTGCCAGCAGCAATGGGACCCCCGAGGGACAGGGTTACGAGCAGTACTTC. Encoded protein: CASSNGTPEGQGYEQYF.